Listed below are T cell receptor beta chains from one sample, sequenced in a study of blood T cell repertoires in COVID-19. Clones were sequenced by immunoSEQ multiplex PCR, and TCRdb holds only the in-frame ones, with some missing. The sample yields roughly 250,000 clones, about 85% seen once. Sequenced: peripheral blood. The receptors were gathered from a human donor with COVID-19, enrolled during active disease. The donor label of this sample is uncertain. Both conserved end residues are part of each CDR3. The order of the fields is CDR3 protein, CDR3 DNA, J gene, D gene, V gene, CDR3 length, clone size. D genes are given only for firm matches. Clone size is not always given. Where it is, it says once, few, many or a class for expanded clones.

CDR3: CASSVGGGSGYNEQFF
DNA: TGTGCCAGCAGCGTAGGGGGCGGGAGTGGTTACAATGAGCAGTTCTTC
J: TRBJ2-1
D: TRBD2
V: TRBV9
length: 16
size: NA

CDR3: CASSIVYNYGYTF
DNA: TGTGCCAGTAGTATTGTGTATAACTATGGCTACACCTTC
J: TRBJ1-2
D: NA
V: TRBV19
length: 13
size: NA

CDR3: CASSQLGAGTEAFF
DNA: TGCGCCAGCAGTCAATTGGGGGCGGGTACTGAAGCTTTCTTT
J: TRBJ1-1
D: NA
V: TRBV23-1
length: 14
size: NA

CDR3: CASSRDMGAYEQYF
DNA: TGTGCCAGCAGCCGAGACATGGGAGCCTACGAGCAGTACTTC
J: TRBJ2-7
D: NA
V: TRBV7-8
length: 14
size: NA

CDR3: CSVGAFMNTEAFF
DNA: TGCAGCGTTGGGGCCTTCATGAACACTGAAGCTTTCTTT
J: TRBJ1-1
D: NA
V: TRBV29-1
length: 13
size: NA

CDR3: CASSLGTSGTNEQFF
DNA: TGTGCCAGCAGCTTGGGGACTAGCGGGACCAATGAGCAGTTCTTC
J: TRBJ2-1
D: TRBD2
V: TRBV7-9
length: 15
size: NA

CDR3: CASSLAGPNEKLFF
DNA: TGCGCCAGCAGCTTGGCAGGGCCTAATGAAAAACTGTTTTTT
J: TRBJ1-4
D: NA
V: TRBV5-1
length: 14
size: NA

CDR3: CAISELAGVHEQYF
DNA: TGTGCCATCAGTGAACTAGCGGGAGTCCACGAGCAGTACTTC
J: TRBJ2-7
D: TRBD2
V: TRBV10-3
length: 14
size: NA

CDR3: CASSNTLAPYEQYF
DNA: TGTGCCAGCAGTAACACACTAGCCCCCTACGAGCAGTACTTC
J: TRBJ2-7
D: NA
V: TRBV27
length: 14
size: NA

CDR3: CSATGGHGYTF
DNA: TGCAGTGCTACAGGGGGCCACGGCTACACCTTC
J: TRBJ1-2
D: TRBD1
V: TRBV20-1
length: 11
size: NA

CDR3: CATSEGETNYGYTF
DNA: TGTGCCACCAGTGAGGGCGAAACTAACTATGGCTACACCTTC
J: TRBJ1-2
D: NA
V: TRBV24-1
length: 14
size: NA

CDR3: CASILRGDMNTEAFF
DNA: TGTGCCAGTATTCTTAGAGGGGACATGAACACTGAAGCTTTCTTT
J: TRBJ1-1
D: NA
V: TRBV5-4
length: 15
size: NA

CDR3: CASSQVSGGTQYF
DNA: TGCGCCAGCAGCCAAGTATCTGGCGGTACGCAGTATTTT
J: TRBJ2-3
D: NA
V: TRBV4-3
length: 13
size: NA

CDR3: CSVVGALTNTEAFF
DNA: TGCAGCGTTGTAGGGGCCCTTACGAACACTGAAGCTTTCTTT
J: TRBJ1-1
D: NA
V: TRBV29-1
length: 14
size: NA

CDR3: CSVPKGGDEQYF
DNA: TGCAGCGTCCCCAAAGGAGGGGACGAGCAGTACTTC
J: TRBJ2-7
D: NA
V: TRBV29-1
length: 12
size: NA

CDR3: CAWNGGSSYNEQFF
DNA: TGTGCCTGGAACGGGGGGAGCTCCTACAATGAGCAGTTCTTC
J: TRBJ2-1
D: TRBD2
V: TRBV30
length: 14
size: NA

CDR3: CATSDVGPSRDRALRADTQYF
DNA: TGTGCCACCAGTGATGTCGGCCCTTCCCGGGACAGGGCCCTCCGAGCAGATACGCAGTATTTT
J: TRBJ2-3
D: TRBD1
V: TRBV24-1
length: 21
size: NA

CDR3: CASSTRTGNTEAFF
DNA: TGTGCCAGCAGCACCCGGACAGGGAACACTGAAGCTTTCTTT
J: TRBJ1-1
D: TRBD1
V: TRBV9
length: 14
size: NA

CDR3: CASIARTGELFF
DNA: TGTGCCAGCATCGCGCGTACCGGGGAGCTGTTTTTT
J: TRBJ2-2
D: NA
V: TRBV28
length: 12
size: NA

CDR3: CASSPRTGGPSTNEKLFF
DNA: TGTGCCAGTAGTCCCCGGACAGGGGGCCCTTCAACTAATGAAAAACTGTTTTTT
J: TRBJ1-4
D: TRBD1
V: TRBV19
length: 18
size: NA

CDR3: CAIGTPTDTQYF
DNA: TGTGCCATTGGGACACCCACAGATACGCAGTATTTT
J: TRBJ2-3
D: NA
V: TRBV28
length: 12
size: NA

CDR3: CASSRSSTDTQYF
DNA: TGTGCCAGCTCAAGGAGCAGCACAGATACGCAGTATTTT
J: TRBJ2-3
D: NA
V: TRBV6-5
length: 13
size: NA

CDR3: CAFRAGTSGIGELFF
DNA: TGTGCCTTTCGGGCCGGGACTAGCGGGATTGGGGAGCTGTTTTTT
J: TRBJ2-2
D: TRBD2
V: TRBV30
length: 15
size: many

CDR3: CASSLLAGSTGELFF
DNA: TGCGCCAGCAGCTTGTTGGCAGGTTCCACCGGGGAGCTGTTTTTT
J: TRBJ2-2
D: NA
V: TRBV5-1
length: 15
size: few

CDR3: CASRGGQVNEKLFF
DNA: TGTGCCAGTCGAGGGGGACAGGTGAACGAAAAACTGTTTTTT
J: TRBJ1-4
D: TRBD1
V: TRBV19
length: 14
size: NA

CDR3: CASRGAGQTYEQYF
DNA: TGCGCCAGCAGAGGGGCAGGACAAACCTACGAGCAGTACTTC
J: TRBJ2-7
D: NA
V: TRBV10-2
length: 14
size: few

CDR3: CAISTITGRGTEAFF
DNA: TGTGCCATCAGCACTATAACAGGGAGGGGGACTGAAGCTTTCTTT
J: TRBJ1-1
D: NA
V: TRBV10-3
length: 15
size: NA

CDR3: CASSHDRYSGNTIYF
DNA: TGTGCCAGCAGCCACGACAGGTACTCTGGAAACACCATATATTTT
J: TRBJ1-3
D: NA
V: TRBV14
length: 15
size: NA

CDR3: CASSLVSGGADTQYF
DNA: TGTGCCAGCAGCTTAGTTTCGGGAGGGGCAGATACGCAGTATTTT
J: TRBJ2-3
D: TRBD2
V: TRBV7-2
length: 15
size: NA

CDR3: CASSPRETQYF
DNA: TGTGCCAGCAGTCCCAGGGAGACCCAGTACTTC
J: TRBJ2-5
D: NA
V: TRBV28
length: 11
size: NA

CDR3: CASAASGRPDTQYF
DNA: TGTGCCAGCGCGGCTAGCGGGAGGCCAGATACGCAGTATTTT
J: TRBJ2-3
D: TRBD2
V: TRBV6-4
length: 14
size: NA

CDR3: CSVEGSSGRADTQYF
DNA: TGCAGCGTTGAAGGGTCTAGCGGGAGGGCAGATACGCAGTATTTT
J: TRBJ2-3
D: TRBD2
V: TRBV29-1
length: 15
size: NA

CDR3: CASSQTSGAYNEQFF
DNA: TGTGCCAGCAGCCAAACTAGCGGGGCCTACAATGAGCAGTTCTTC
J: TRBJ2-1
D: TRBD2
V: TRBV3-1/TRBV3-2
length: 15
size: NA

CDR3: CASSEVSHRLEGYTF
DNA: TGTGCCAGCAGTGAAGTTTCTCACAGGCTGGAGGGCTACACCTTC
J: TRBJ1-2
D: NA
V: TRBV2
length: 15
size: NA

CDR3: CASKLGRGNSPLHF
DNA: TGTGCCAGCAAACTCGGCAGGGGGAATTCACCCCTCCACTTT
J: TRBJ1-6
D: TRBD1
V: TRBV27
length: 14
size: NA

CDR3: CASSLGRRGNQPQHF
DNA: TGTGCCAGCAGTCTGGGGCGGAGAGGAAATCAGCCCCAGCATTTT
J: TRBJ1-5
D: NA
V: TRBV28
length: 15
size: NA